This T cell receptor (beta chain) was captured in a study of T cells expressing NK-cell markers. The overall study: In sorted CD3+CD56+NKG2C+, CD3+CD56+NKG2C- and CD3+CD56-NKG2C+ T cells, TCR beta repertoires were obtained. Study-wide results and limits: In 6 or 7 donors, dominant NKG2C+ clonotypes were roughly 1.0-8% of CD8+ T cells. Expanded NKG2C+ T cell clones were not confirmed as HCMV-specific.

With respect to this clonotype: Its antigen remains unknown.

TCRdb reanalyzed the 5' RACE reads and collapses them to one entry per CDR3 protein, without DNA. With roughly 420,000 distinct CDR3 sequences in the sample, the ten largest clones hold 7.3%. Germline loops: CDR1 GTSNPN, CDR2 SVGIG (reference sequence). The CDR3 spans 13 residues. The source of this sequence is a woman between 18 and 69 years old in good health. This chain links TRBV30 with TRBJ2-7; absent DNA, TCRdb's TRBD2 call cannot be checked. The material sequenced was blood T cells: a sorted CD56 or NKG2C T cell subset, CD4+ or CD8+ T cells, or bulk PBMC T cells (not recorded which). CDR3 sequence: CAWSVTSGLEQYF.